This T cell receptor beta chain appears in the sequencing data of a study of OX40 agonist ivuxolimab in advanced cancers. Regarding the complete study: Ivuxolimab was a fully human IgG2 agonistic monoclonal antibody targeting the costimulatory receptor OX40 (CD134). Peripheral TCRbeta sequencing was intended to test whether TCR sequence diversity was altered and clonal T-cell expansion was caused by ivuxolimab. The paper reports the monotherapy dose-escalation portion (N of about 47 patients) of the phase I ivuxolimab trial. Partial responses occurred in three dose-escalation patients: two with cutaneous melanoma and one with hepatocellular carcinoma. In the dose-escalation cohort, roughly 82% of patients were male, and the mean age was 60 years with a range of roughly 20 to 80. Of the approximately 50 patients in dose escalation, approximately 20 had hepatocellular carcinoma, approximately 15 had melanoma, 9 had renal cell carcinoma and 9 had head and neck cancer. Intravenous ivuxolimab was administered to patients every 2 weeks at six dose levels: 0.01, 0.1, 0.3, 1.5, 3 and 10 mg/kg. Patients were allowed to have had prior anti-PD-1, anti-PD-L1 or anti-CTLA-4 therapy, and approximately 40% of the dose-escalation patients had previously received checkpoint inhibitors. Study-level results and caveats: After ivuxolimab, more expanded clones were found on average in CD8+ T cells than in CD4+ T cells. At doses of 0.1 to 3.0 mg/kg, clonal expansion of both CD4+ and CD8+ T cells in blood was seen between baseline and week 6. Partial responders in the 0.1-3.0 mg/kg groups had among the lowest normalized peripheral clonal expansion, especially among CD8+ T cells. Low levels of normalized T-cell clonal expansion were also seen in some nonresponding patients. The antigen specificity of the peripheral T cells that underwent clonal expansion was not determined.

Genomic DNA was isolated from the sorted cells so that the TCRbeta CDR3 region could be sequenced. TCRbeta CDR3 regions were sequenced using the immunoSEQ Assay. Drawn from immuneACCESS, this table holds only the in-frame rearrangements with V and J called that TCRdb kept. Clones are partly lost; checked studies trace under half to an unresolved V gene and leave the rest unexplained. For this sample there are about 98,000 clones; 85% to 95% appear just once. Jointly, the top ten make up roughly 0.27% of the sample. V loses 3 bases of germline sequence and J loses 8 bases, and the interval between the two ends is 19 bases. Looking up the germline V gene yields CDR1 ENHRY and CDR2 SYGVKD. The CDR3, from cysteine to phenylalanine, totals 15 residues. CDR3 DNA only is kept here, 45 bases in frame from base 1. The trial excluded patients who had a history of autoimmune disease or were on systemic immunosuppression. Peripheral blood for TCR sequencing was drawn from every dose cohort at baseline, at cycle 4 day 1 and at cycle 7 day 1. The samples were drawn from a first-in-human, open-label, multicenter phase I dose-escalation trial of ivuxolimab. Adults with locally advanced or metastatic melanoma, renal cell carcinoma, hepatocellular carcinoma or head and neck squamous cell carcinoma were enrolled in the trial. CD4+ and CD8+ T cells were sorted separately from peripheral blood before TCR sequencing.

Comment on this clone: Its antigen is currently not known. No base-level quality is on record; no much larger clone is a single base apart.

Recombination connected TRBV10-3 to TRBJ1-2; the D gene remains uncertain. Material: CD4+ or CD8+ T cells sorted from blood, obtained in a trial of the OX40 agonist ivuxolimab. The TCR was taken from an adult with an advanced solid tumor such as melanoma, head and neck, liver or kidney cancer. The nucleotide sequence reads TGTGCCATCAGTGACTACAGCGGTACTATCTCAGGCTACACCTTC. The encoded protein is CAISDYSGTISGYTF.